This T cell receptor beta chain appears in the sequencing data of a study of tumor-infiltrating lymphocytes in primary liver carcinoma. General observations from the study: Researchers found tumor-adjacent and tumor-blood pairs overlapped less than tumor region pairs.

A primer in the constant region served to generate TCR beta cDNA from 450 to 600 ng of total RNA. Libraries of TCR beta came from three nested multiplex PCR rounds with slightly modified ARM-PCR. Researchers ran the first two PCR rounds for roughly 11 cycles each with TRBV1-TRBV30 forward primers and a C-beta reverse primer. TCRdb ran MiXCR on the multiplex PCR reads and lists one entry per CDR3 protein. This sample has 150,000 to 200,000 distinct CDR3 sequences, with 85% found just once. In this sample, this clonotype turned up many times. Its target is not known. The CDR3 is 14 residues long. The germline V gene has CDR1 SGHRS and CDR2 YFSETQ. Trimming pared 0 bases from V and 4 bases from J, leaving 10 bases between. Total RNA and DNA came together from around 20-30 mg of bulk tissue without cell sorting.

The TCR comes from a man aged 35 to 55 with primary liver carcinoma and hepatitis B virus infection. The sequenced material came from tumor tissue from primary liver carcinoma. The chain couples TRBV5-1 to TRBJ1-1; D uncertain. The CDR3 loop reads CASSLAGGGTEAFF. The CDR3 DNA sequence: TGCGCCAGCAGCTTGGCAGGAGGCGGCACTGAAGCTTTCTTT.